This section outlines one TCR beta chain sequence together with its context. Method: immunoSEQ multiplex PCR; TCRdb's copy keeps in-frame clones and lacks some. The sample consists of around 34,000 clones, under 90% of them appearing once. This specimen belongs to a study of sequential checkpoint blockade in melanoma. Study-wide context: Patients were randomized 1:1 to nivolumab-then-ipilimumab or ipilimumab-then-nivolumab first-line. Maintenance nivolumab came after either treatment sequence.

The V segment lost 4 bases and the J segment 3 bases; nucleotides outside the gene matches: 3. Germline V gene data show CDR1 as SGHDT and CDR2 as YYEEEE. The CDR3 has 13 amino acids. As for treatment: randomized to nivolumab then ipilimumab (arm A) or the reverse (arm B). No patient had prior DNA-damaging chemotherapy. PBMC sorting kept live CD3+CD8+ cells without CD19 or CD56. The chain carries TRBV5-6 and TRBJ2-7; 8 positions agree with TRBD2. The origin of this receptor is a human donor with melanoma. This sample comprised CD8+ T cells sorted from blood (inferred from file names), obtained from a patient given nivolumab and ipilimumab in sequence. The CDR3: CASSAGGHYEQYF. The CDR3 DNA reads as TGTGCCAGCAGCGCGGGGGGTCACTACGAGCAGTACTTC. The variable domain in full, with the rest retrieved from reference TRBV5-6 and TRBJ2-7, is DAGVTQSPTHLIKTRGQQVTLRCSPKSGHDTVSWYQQALGQGPQFIFQYYEEEERQRGNFPDRFSGHQFPNYSSELNVNALLLGDSALYLCASSAGGHYEQYFGPGTRLTVT.